This TCR beta chain was recorded in a study of T cell responses to AZD1222 COVID-19 vaccine. Whole-study findings and limits: Among those given AZD1222, only six or seven were seropositive at baseline.

Germline CDR1 is SEHNR and CDR2 is FQNEAQ (reference sequence). Trimming pared 0 bases from V and 5 bases from J, leaving 5 bases between. The CDR3 is 14 amino acids. This clone was counted a few times. Its antigen is still unknown. TCRdb's copy holds only in-frame clones and misses some; the assay was immunoSEQ multiplex PCR. The data contain 95,000 to 150,000 clones, 70% to 90% of them singletons. The V gene is TRBV7-9, the J gene TRBJ1-6, with D unclear. The specimen was peripheral blood, collected on day 0 of AZD1222 vaccination. This clonotype originated in an adult in good health. CDR3 sequence: CASSLAQNNSPLHF. As DNA, the CDR3 is TGTGCCAGCAGCTTAGCGCAGAATAATTCACCCCTCCACTTT.